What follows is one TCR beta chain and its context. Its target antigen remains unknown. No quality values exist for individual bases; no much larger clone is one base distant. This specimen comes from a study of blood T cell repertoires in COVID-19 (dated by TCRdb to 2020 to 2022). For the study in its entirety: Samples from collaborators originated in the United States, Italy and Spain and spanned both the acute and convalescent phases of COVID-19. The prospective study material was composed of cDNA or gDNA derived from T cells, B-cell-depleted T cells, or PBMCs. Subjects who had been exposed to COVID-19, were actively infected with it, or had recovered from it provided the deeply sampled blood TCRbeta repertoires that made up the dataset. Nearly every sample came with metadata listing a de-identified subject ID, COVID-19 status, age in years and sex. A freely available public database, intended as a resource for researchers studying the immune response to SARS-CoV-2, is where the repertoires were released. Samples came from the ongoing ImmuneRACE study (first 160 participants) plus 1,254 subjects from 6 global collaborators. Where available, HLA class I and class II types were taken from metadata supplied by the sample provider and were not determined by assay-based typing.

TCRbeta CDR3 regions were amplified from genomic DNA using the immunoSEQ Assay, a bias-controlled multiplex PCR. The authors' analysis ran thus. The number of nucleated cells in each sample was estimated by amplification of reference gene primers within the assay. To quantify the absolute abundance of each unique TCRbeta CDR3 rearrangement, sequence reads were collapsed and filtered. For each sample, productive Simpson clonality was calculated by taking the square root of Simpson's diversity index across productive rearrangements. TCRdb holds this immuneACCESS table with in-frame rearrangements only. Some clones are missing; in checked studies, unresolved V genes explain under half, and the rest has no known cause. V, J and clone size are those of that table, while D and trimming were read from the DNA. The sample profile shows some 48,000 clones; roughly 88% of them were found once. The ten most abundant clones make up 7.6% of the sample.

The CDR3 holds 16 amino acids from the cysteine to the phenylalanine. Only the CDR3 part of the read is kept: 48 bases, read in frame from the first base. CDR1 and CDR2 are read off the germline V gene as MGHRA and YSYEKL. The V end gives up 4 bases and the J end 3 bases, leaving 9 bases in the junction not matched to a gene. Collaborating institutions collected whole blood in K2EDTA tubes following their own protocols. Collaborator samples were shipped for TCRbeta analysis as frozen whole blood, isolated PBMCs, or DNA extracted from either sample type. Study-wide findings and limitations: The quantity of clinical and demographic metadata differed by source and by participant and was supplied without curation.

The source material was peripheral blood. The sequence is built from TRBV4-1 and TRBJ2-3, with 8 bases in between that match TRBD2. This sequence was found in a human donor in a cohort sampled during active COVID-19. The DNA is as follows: TGCGCCAGCAGCCCCGGCCGGGGGGGCGCGACAGATACGCAGTATTTT. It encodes CASSPGRGGATDTQYF.